This T cell receptor beta chain came from a study of T cell repertoires in cytomegalovirus infection (dated by TCRdb to about 2019). With regard to the full study: Recently identified HLA-C-restricted CMV epitopes, whose presentation resists viral immunomodulation, were targeted by peptide stimulations together with well-studied HLA-B-restricted epitopes. The HLA type of each donor mattered for the analysis, because public TCR beta signatures pointed to carriage of CMV infection along with the matching HLA type. General findings and caveats noted by the study authors: Carriers of CMV infection plus the relevant HLA type were discriminated by the cumulative frequency of public TCR beta family members in the study cohort and in an independent 352-donor cohort. In the ex vivo response, HLA-C-restricted CMV-specific TCR beta clonotypes were dominant, and in two of eight donors the single most frequent clonotype came from this HLA-C-restricted group.

This clonotype was recorded only once. Its cognate antigen has yet to be identified. Per-base qualities were not stored, and no clone one base away is much larger. Weak support is all one read offers. Interpreted using the paper, the treatment or condition label stands for: in vitro stimulation with specific CMV peptide epitopes to enrich CMV-specific T cells. V drops 3 bases and J drops 8 bases, leaving 13 bases in between. The CDR3 sequence holds 13 residues, the cysteine and phenylalanine included. Only CDR3 DNA remains: 39 bases, in frame from the first base. Instrument on record: Illumina HiSeq 1500. Using fastp at Q25 and MiXCR, TCRdb reprocessed the public reads and kept productive beta chains. Rows with one shared CDR3 protein collapse into an entry with the most common genes and DNA. This sample comprises some 560,000 distinct CDR3 sequences, approximately 40% of them detected only once. In total, the top ten clones hold around 50% of the sample.

The V and J genes are TRBV12-3 or TRBV12-4 and TRBJ1-2; a confident D gene designation cannot be given. Sequenced here: cultured PBMCs, sampled from culture after CMV antigen stimulation. The TCR sequence derives from a human donor in good health (CMV status not recorded). Some clones in this sample may be carry-over from other donors' samples. The sequenced DNA is TGTGCCAGCAGTTTTAAAAAATTTGGGGGCTACACCTTC. Its translation reads: CASSFKKFGGYTF.